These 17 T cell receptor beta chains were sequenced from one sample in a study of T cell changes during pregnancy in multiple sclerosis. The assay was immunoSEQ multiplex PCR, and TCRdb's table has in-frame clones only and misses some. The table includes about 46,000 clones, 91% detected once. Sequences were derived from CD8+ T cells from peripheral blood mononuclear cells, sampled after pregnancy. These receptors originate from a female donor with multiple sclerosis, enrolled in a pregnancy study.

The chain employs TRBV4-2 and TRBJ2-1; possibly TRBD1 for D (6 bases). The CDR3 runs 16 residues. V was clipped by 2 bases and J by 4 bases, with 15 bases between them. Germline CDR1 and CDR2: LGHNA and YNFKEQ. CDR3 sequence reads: CASSQLSGGPYNEQFF. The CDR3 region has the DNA TGTGCCAGCAGCCAACTAAGTGGGGGCCCGTACAATGAGCAGTTCTTC.

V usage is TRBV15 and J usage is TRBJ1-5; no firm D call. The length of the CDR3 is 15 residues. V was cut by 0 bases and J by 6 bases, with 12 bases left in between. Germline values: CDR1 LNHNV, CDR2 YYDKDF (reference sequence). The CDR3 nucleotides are TGTGCCACCAGCAGAGATCTGGGAGAGGGTCAGCCCCAGCATTTT. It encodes CATSRDLGEGQPQHF. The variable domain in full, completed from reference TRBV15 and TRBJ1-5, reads DAMVIQNPRYQVTQFGKPVTLSCSQTLNHNVMYWYQQKSSQAPKLLFHYYDKDFNNEADTPDNFQSRRPNTSFCFLDIRSPGLGDTAMYLCATSRDLGEGQPQHFGDGTRLSIL.

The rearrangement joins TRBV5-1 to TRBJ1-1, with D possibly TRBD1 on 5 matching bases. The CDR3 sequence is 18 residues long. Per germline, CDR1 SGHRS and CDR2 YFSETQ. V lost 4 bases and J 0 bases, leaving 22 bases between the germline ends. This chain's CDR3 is CASSRRGRPGGMNTEAFF. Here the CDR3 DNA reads TGCGCCAGCAGCCGTCGTGGACGTCCCGGGGGTATGAACACTGAAGCTTTCTTT.

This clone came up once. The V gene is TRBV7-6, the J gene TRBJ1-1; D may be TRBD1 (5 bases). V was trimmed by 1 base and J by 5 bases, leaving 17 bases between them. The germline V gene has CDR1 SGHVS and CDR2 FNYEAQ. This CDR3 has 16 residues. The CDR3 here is CASSLGYRDSGTEAFF. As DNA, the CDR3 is TGTGCCAGCAGCTTAGGGTATCGGGACTCGGGGACTGAAGCTTTCTTT.

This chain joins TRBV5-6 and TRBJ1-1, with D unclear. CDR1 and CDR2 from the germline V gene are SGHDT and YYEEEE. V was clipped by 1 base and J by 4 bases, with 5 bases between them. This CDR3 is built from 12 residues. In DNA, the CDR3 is TGTGCCAGCAGCTTGTCGAGCACTGAAGCTTTCTTT. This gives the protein CASSLSSTEAFF.

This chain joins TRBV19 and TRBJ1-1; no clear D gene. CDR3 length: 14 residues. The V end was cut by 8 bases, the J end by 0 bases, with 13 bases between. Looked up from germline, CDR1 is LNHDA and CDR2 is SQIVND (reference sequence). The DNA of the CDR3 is TGTGCCAGTTGGCGAAGGGAGATGAACACTGAAGCTTTCTTT. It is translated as CASWRREMNTEAFF.

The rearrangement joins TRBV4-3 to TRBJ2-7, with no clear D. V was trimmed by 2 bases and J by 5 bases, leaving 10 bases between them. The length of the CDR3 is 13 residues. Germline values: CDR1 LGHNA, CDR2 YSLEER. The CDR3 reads CASSQTVVNEQYF. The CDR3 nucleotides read TGCGCCAGCAGCCAAACGGTTGTCAACGAGCAGTACTTC.

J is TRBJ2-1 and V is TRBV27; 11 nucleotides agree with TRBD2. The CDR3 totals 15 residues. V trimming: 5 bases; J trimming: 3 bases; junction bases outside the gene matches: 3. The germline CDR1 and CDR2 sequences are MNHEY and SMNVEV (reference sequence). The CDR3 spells CASSIAGGDYNEQFF. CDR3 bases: TGTGCCAGCAGTATAGCGGGAGGGGACTACAATGAGCAGTTCTTC.

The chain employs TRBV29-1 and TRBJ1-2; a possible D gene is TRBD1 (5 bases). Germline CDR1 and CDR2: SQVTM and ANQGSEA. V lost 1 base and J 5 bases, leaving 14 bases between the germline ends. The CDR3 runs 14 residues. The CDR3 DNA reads TGCAGCGTTGAAGGTACAGGCCCCGGGTATGGCTACACCTTC. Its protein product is CSVEGTGPGYGYTF.

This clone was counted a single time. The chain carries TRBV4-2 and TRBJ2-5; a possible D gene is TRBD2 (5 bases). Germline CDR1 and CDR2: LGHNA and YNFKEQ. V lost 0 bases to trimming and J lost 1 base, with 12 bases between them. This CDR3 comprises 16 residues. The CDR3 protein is CASSQDRLGSQETQYF. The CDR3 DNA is TGTGCCAGCAGCCAAGATCGGTTGGGGAGCCAAGAGACCCAGTACTTC.

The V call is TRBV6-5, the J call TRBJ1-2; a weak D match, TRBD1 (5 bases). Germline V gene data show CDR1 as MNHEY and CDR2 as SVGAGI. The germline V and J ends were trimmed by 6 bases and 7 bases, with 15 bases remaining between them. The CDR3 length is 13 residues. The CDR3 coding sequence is TGTGCCAGCAGCTCGCGTGGGGCGAGTGGCTACACCTTC. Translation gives CASSSRGASGYTF.

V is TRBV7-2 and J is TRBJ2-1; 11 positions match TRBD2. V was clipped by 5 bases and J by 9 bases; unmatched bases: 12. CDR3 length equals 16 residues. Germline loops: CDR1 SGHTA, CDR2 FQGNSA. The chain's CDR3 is CASSVTQTSGGPEQFF. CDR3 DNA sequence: TGTGCCAGCAGCGTTACTCAAACTAGCGGGGGACCTGAGCAGTTCTTC.

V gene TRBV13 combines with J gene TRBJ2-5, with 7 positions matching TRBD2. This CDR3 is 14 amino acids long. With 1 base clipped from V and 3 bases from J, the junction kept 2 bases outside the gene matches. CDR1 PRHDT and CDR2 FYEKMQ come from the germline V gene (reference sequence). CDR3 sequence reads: CASSLERGEETQYF. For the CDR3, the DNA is TGTGCCAGCAGCTTAGAGCGGGGAGAAGAGACCCAGTACTTC.

In DNA, the CDR3 is TGTGCCAGCAGCCCCCAGCTAGACTCATCCTACGAGCAGTACTTC. Residues: CASSPQLDSSYEQYF. This chain links TRBV9 with TRBJ2-7; D is uncertain. Germline CDR1 reads SGDLS; CDR2 reads YYNGEE. V was trimmed by 4 bases and J by 1 base, leaving 15 bases between them. CDR3 length: 15 amino acids. The full variable domain, its missing parts supplied by reference TRBV9 and TRBJ2-7, is DSGVTQTPKHLITATGQRVTLRCSPRSGDLSVYWYQQSLDQGLQFLIQYYNGEERAKGNILERFSAQQFPDLHSELNLSSLELGDSALYFCASSPQLDSSYEQYFGPGTRLTVT.

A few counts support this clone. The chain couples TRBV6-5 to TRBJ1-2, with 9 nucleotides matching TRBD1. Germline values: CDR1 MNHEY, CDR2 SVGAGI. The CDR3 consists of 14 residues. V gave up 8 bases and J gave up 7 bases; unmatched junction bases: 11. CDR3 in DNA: TGTGCCAGCGGACAGGGGCAATCCCGTCGTGGCTACACCTTC. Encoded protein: CASGQGQSRRGYTF.

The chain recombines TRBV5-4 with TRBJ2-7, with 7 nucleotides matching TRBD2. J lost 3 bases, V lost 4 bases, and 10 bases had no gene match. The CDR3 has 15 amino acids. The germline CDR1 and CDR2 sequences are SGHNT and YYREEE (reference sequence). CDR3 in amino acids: CASSASGVTYYEQYF. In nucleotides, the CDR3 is TGTGCCAGCAGCGCGAGCGGGGTCACATACTACGAGCAGTACTTC.

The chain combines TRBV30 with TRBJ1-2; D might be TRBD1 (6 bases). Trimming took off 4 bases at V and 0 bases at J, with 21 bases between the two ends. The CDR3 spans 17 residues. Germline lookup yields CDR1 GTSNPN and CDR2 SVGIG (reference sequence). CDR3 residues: CAWTGGPGSHTNYGYTF. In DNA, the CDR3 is TGTGCCTGGACGGGGGGGCCCGGGTCCCATACTAACTATGGCTACACCTTC.